One and the same sample provided the 12 T cell receptor beta chains below, sequenced in a study of control samples from healthy donors and cancer patients. Repertoires were generated with immunoSEQ multiplex PCR, while TCRdb's copy carries only in-frame clones and drops some. The sample contains about 80,000 clones, roughly 90% of which appear only once. Sequencing input: blood. Every receptor here comes from a man in his forties or fifties in good health.

The chain couples TRBV6-2 or TRBV6-3 to TRBJ2-3; possibly TRBD1 for D (6 bases). The CDR3 runs to 15 residues. CDR1 MNHEY and CDR2 SVGEGT come from the germline V gene. V was shortened by 4 bases and J by 5 bases, with 16 bases between the two germline ends. CDR3 in DNA: TGTGCCAGCAGTTTCAGGGGAAATGGGGGAGATACGCAGTATTTT. Its translation: CASSFRGNGGDTQYF.

The CDR3 loop reads CASSESRVAGNEQYF. CDR3 nucleotide sequence: TGTGCCAGCAGTGAAAGTCGGGTAGCGGGGAACGAGCAGTACTTC. The V call is TRBV2, the J call TRBJ2-7; 8 positions match TRBD2. The J segment lost 5 bases and the V segment lost 2 bases, leaving 8 bases of the junction unmatched. CDR3 length: 15 amino acids. Germline V gene sequence: CDR1 SNHLY, CDR2 FYNNEI.

This chain uses TRBV5-1 with TRBJ1-2; 9 bases map to TRBD1. Germline trimming cut 3 bases from V and 4 bases from J; bases unmatched to any gene: 7. Germline V gives CDR1 SGHRS, CDR2 YFSETQ. CDR3 length: 15 amino acids. CDR3 in DNA: TGCGCCAGCAGCTCCTGGGACAGGGTGGGCTATGGCTACACCTTC. It translates to CASSSWDRVGYGYTF.

The chain is built from TRBV11-3 and TRBJ2-2; the D gene is possibly TRBD1 (6 bases). The V and J ends lost 4 bases and 3 bases respectively, with 9 bases between them. The CDR3 loop spans 14 amino acids. In germline, CDR1 is SGHNT, CDR2 YENEEA. CDR3 loop: CASSSRGDTGELFF. CDR3 bases: TGTGCCAGCAGCTCCAGGGGAGACACCGGGGAGCTGTTTTTT.

The rearrangement uses TRBV14 and TRBJ2-3, with D maybe TRBD1 (5 bases). Germline V gene sequence: CDR1 SGHDN, CDR2 FVKESK. This CDR3 is 14 amino acids long. V was clipped by 3 bases and J by 1 base, with 8 bases between them. CDR3 amino acids: CASSHQGGTDTQYF. Here the CDR3 DNA reads TGTGCCAGCAGCCATCAAGGGGGCACAGATACGCAGTATTTT.

The V and J genes are TRBV9 and TRBJ1-1; 11 positions agree with TRBD1. The germline gives CDR1 SGDLS, CDR2 YYNGEE. Unmatched junction bases numbered 3, after V lost 2 bases and J lost 6 bases. The CDR3 runs to 14 residues. CDR3 in amino acids: CASSVGTGGAEAFF. The CDR3 bases are TGTGCCAGCAGCGTGGGGACAGGGGGGGCTGAAGCTTTCTTT. The full variable domain, completed using reference TRBV9 and TRBJ1-1, is DSGVTQTPKHLITATGQRVTLRCSPRSGDLSVYWYQQSLDQGLQFLIQYYNGEERAKGNILERFSAQQFPDLHSELNLSSLELGDSALYFCASSVGTGGAEAFFGQGTRLTVV.

This chain links TRBV27 with TRBJ2-1; 9 bases align to TRBD2. This CDR3 is 15 amino acids long. The V gene end was trimmed by 2 bases and the J gene end by 5 bases; junction bases not matched to a gene: 4. Germline V gene data show CDR1 as MNHEY and CDR2 as SMNVEV (reference sequence). The CDR3, as DNA: TGTGCCAGCAGTTTAGATAGCGGGGGCCACAATGAGCAGTTCTTC. It is translated as CASSLDSGGHNEQFF.

The chain recombines TRBV5-1 with TRBJ2-3, with 7 bases lining up with TRBD1. V was clipped by 0 bases and J by 2 bases; unmatched bases: 9. Germline lookup yields CDR1 SGHRS and CDR2 YFSETQ. The CDR3 loop spans 17 amino acids. The CDR3: CASSLGQGVPLTDTQYF. The CDR3 nucleotides read TGCGCCAGCAGCTTGGGGCAGGGGGTGCCCCTCACAGATACGCAGTATTTT.

The CDR3 loop reads CSASRDRTGNTIYF. In nucleotides, the CDR3 is TGCAGTGCTAGTCGGGACAGAACTGGAAACACCATATATTTT. The rearrangement uses TRBV20-1 and TRBJ1-3; 7 bases agree with TRBD1. The CDR3 consists of 14 residues. Trimming took 3 bases from V and 2 from J; bases not matched to a gene: 4. CDR1 and CDR2 from the germline V gene are DFQATT and SNEGSKA (reference sequence).

The chain uses TRBV5-6 and TRBJ1-4; 7 bases line up with TRBD1. Trimming took 4 bases from V and 7 from J; bases not matched to a gene: 10. Germline-derived CDR1 and CDR2 are SGHDT and YYEEEE. This CDR3 comprises 15 residues. The CDR3 here is CASSPSTGLGEKLFF. In DNA, the CDR3 is TGTGCCAGCAGCCCGTCGACAGGGTTGGGTGAAAAACTGTTTTTT.

This clone was detected once. The chain uses TRBV19 and TRBJ1-2, with 8 bases lining up with TRBD1. This CDR3 comprises 15 residues. Trimming at V came to 6 bases and at J to 6 bases, leaving 12 bases not matched to a gene. The germline V gene has CDR1 LNHDA and CDR2 SQIVND (reference sequence). The DNA of the CDR3 is TGTGCCAGTAGCCTATCCAGGGGGCAAGTGGATGGCTACACCTTC. Its protein is CASSLSRGQVDGYTF. The full variable domain, completed using reference TRBV19 and TRBJ1-2, is DGGITQSPKYLFRKEGQNVTLSCEQNLNHDAMYWYRQDPGQGLRLIYYSQIVNDFQKGDIAEGYSVSREKKESFPLTVTSAQKNPTAFYLCASSLSRGQVDGYTFGSGTRLTVV.

V and J are TRBV30 and TRBJ2-3; 7 nucleotides line up with TRBD1. The V gene end was trimmed by 4 bases and the J gene end by 0 bases; junction bases not matched to a gene: 4. CDR3 size: 14 residues. Germline CDR1 GTSNPN, CDR2 SVGIG (reference sequence). The CDR3 DNA sequence: TGTGCCTGGAAGGGGGCGACGAGCACAGATACGCAGTATTTT. Protein sequence: CAWKGATSTDTQYF.